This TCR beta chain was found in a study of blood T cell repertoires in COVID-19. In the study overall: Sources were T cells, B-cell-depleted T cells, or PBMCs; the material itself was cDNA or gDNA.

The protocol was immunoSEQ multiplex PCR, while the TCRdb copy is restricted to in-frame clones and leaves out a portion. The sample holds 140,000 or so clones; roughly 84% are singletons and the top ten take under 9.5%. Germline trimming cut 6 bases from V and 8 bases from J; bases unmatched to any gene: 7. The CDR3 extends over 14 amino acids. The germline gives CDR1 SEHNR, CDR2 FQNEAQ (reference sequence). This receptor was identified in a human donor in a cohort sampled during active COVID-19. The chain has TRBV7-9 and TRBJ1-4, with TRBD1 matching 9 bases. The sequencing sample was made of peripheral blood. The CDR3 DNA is TGTGCCAGCAGTCAACAGGGGGCGGGGGAAAAACTGTTTTTT. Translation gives CASSQQGAGEKLFF.